This record concerns one T cell receptor (beta chain) sequence. The antigen is unknown. The data were taken from a study of T-cell reconstitution after alpha-beta-depleted transplantation in children. Germline lookup yields CDR1 KGHSH and CDR2 LQKENI. The CDR3 has 17 amino acids. V shed 0 bases and J 5 bases; nucleotides not matched to a gene: 12. During its preparation, the TCRbeta library received unique molecular identifiers. TCRdb independently ran MiXCR on the PCR reads; one entry per CDR3 protein. Of hundreds of thousands of distinct CDR3 sequences in the sample, roughly a sixth were seen once. Study results and caveats: Surviving recipient T cells and thymic progenitors produced the high day-60 TCRbeta diversity seen in some patients. Reportedly, only several hundred clones from non-depleted graft cells drove alpha-beta T-cell counts at about two months. T-cell numbers and diversity one year post-transplant derived largely from freshly generated T cells.

This TCR derives from a male patient under 10 years old who had a stem cell transplant for acute lymphoblastic leukemia, so the T cells may come from the graft donor. The chain uses TRBV18 and TRBJ2-7; 8 nucleotides line up with TRBD2. Sequenced here: PBMCs, mostly from graft donor cells, sampled 360 days after TCRalphabeta/CD19-depleted stem cell transplant. For the CDR3, the DNA is TGTGCCAGCTCACCACCGGCTGGTGCAGCGGGGGCTCACGAGCAGTACTTC. Amino acid sequence: CASSPPAGAAGAHEQYF.